This TCR beta chain was recorded in a study of blood T cell repertoires in COVID-19 (dated by TCRdb to between 2020 and 2021). About the investigation overall: Samples from collaborators originated in the United States, Italy and Spain and spanned both the acute and convalescent phases of COVID-19. The material from the prospective study consisted of cDNA or gDNA derived from T cells, B-cell-depleted T cells, or PBMCs. Subjects who had been exposed to COVID-19, were actively infected with it, or had recovered from it provided the deeply sampled blood TCRbeta repertoires that made up the dataset. A freely available public database, intended as a resource for researchers studying the immune response to SARS-CoV-2, is where the repertoires were released. The samples were drawn from two sources: the first 160 participants of the ongoing ImmuneRACE study, and over 1,000 subjects contributed by 6 global collaborators. Nearly every sample came with metadata listing a de-identified subject ID, COVID-19 status, age in years and sex. Where available, HLA class I and class II types were taken from metadata supplied by the sample provider and were not determined by assay-based typing. The study at large found these results: How much clinical and demographic metadata was included differed by source and by participant, and the metadata was provided uncurated.

Collaborating institutions collected whole blood in K2EDTA tubes following their own protocols. Collaborator samples were shipped for TCRbeta analysis as frozen whole blood, isolated PBMCs, or DNA extracted from either sample type. TCRbeta CDR3 regions were amplified from genomic DNA by means of the immunoSEQ Assay, a bias-controlled multiplex PCR. The authors' analysis ran thus. Nucleated cell counts per sample were estimated from amplification of reference gene primers within the assay. To quantify the absolute abundance of each unique TCRbeta CDR3 rearrangement, sequence reads were collapsed and filtered. For each sample, productive Simpson clonality was calculated as the square root of Simpson's diversity index across productive rearrangements. The immuneACCESS repertoire file appears here via TCRdb, limited to in-frame rearrangements. These files lack a portion of the clones; in checked studies, under half of the deficit traces to unresolved V genes, and the cause of the others is not known. Clone size and the V and J calls come from that table; the DNA yielded D and trimming. The sample table records 110,000 to 150,000 clones; over 75% of these occur just once. The top ten hold 35% to 55% of the sample.

In regard to this clone: Its target antigen remains unknown. Within one base of it there is no much larger clone, and no base qualities were kept.

V is pruned by 5 bases and J by 5 bases, leaving 9 bases of the junction without a gene match. Taken from the germline V gene (reference sequence), the CDR1 and CDR2 loops are SGHNT and YYREEE. From the cysteine up to the phenylalanine, the CDR3 has a length of 14 residues. Only the CDR3 DNA stays, 42 bases, in frame from base 1. The V gene is TRBV5-4 and the J gene is TRBJ1-2, with TRBD1 matching 7 junction bases. This TCR came from a human donor in a cohort sampled during active COVID-19. Material: peripheral blood. The nucleotides are TGTGCCAGCAGTACCGAGGGGGCTTCTTATGGCTACACCTTC. The resulting protein is CASSTEGASYGYTF. Where the CDR3 stops, the reference TRBV5-4 and TRBJ1-2 genes take over; the full variable domain is ETGVTQSPTHLIKTRGQQVTLRCSSQSGHNTVSWYQQALGQGPQFIFQYYREEENGRGNFPPRFSGLQFPNYSSELNVNALELDDSALYLCASSTEGASYGYTFGSGTRLTVV.